This T cell receptor (beta chain) was captured by sequencing in a study of blood T cell repertoires in COVID-19. The table came from immunoSEQ multiplex PCR; TCRdb's copy has only in-frame clones and leaves some out. This sample yields a few hundred thousand clones, of which approximately 87% are seen a single time; 10% belongs to the top ten. The CDR3 is 16 amino acids. The germline V gene has CDR1 LNHDA and CDR2 SQIVND (reference sequence). V lost 0 bases, J lost 9 bases, and 17 bases lay in between. The sample was PBMCs or T cells enriched from blood (not recorded which). This receptor was identified in a woman aged 45-60 years who had recovered from COVID-19. The chain recombines TRBV19 with TRBJ2-2; D uncertain. Here the CDR3 DNA reads TGTGCCAGTAGTATAGACGCCACTTTAGCCTACCGGGAGCTGTTTTTT. This translates into CASSIDATLAYRELFF.